A selection of T cell receptor beta chains follows, all from one sample in a study of regulatory T cells in long-lasting Graves disease. TCRdb processed the multiplex PCR reads anew with MiXCR; each CDR3 protein has one entry. The table lists 400,000 or so distinct CDR3 sequences, less than 25% of them singletons. The sample in question was peripheral blood mononuclear cells (PBMCs), obtained when the disease was refractory, from a patient treated with antithyroid drugs. Receptor source: a female donor with Graves disease. Each CDR3 is given with its conserved first and last residue. The order of the fields is CDR3 protein, CDR3 DNA, D gene, clone size, V gene, J gene. The D gene is left open where the match is weak. Some rows have no size entry. The others give once, few or many, or a class for an expanded clone.

CASTQWTGGSTGELFF	TGTGCCAGCACCCAGTGGACAGGCGGGAGCACCGGGGAGCTGTTTTTT	-	-	TRBV6-2/TRBV6-3	TRBJ2-2
CSALSGRNAYEQYF	TGCAGTGCTCTAAGCGGGAGGAATGCCTACGAGCAGTACTTC	TRBD2	many	TRBV20-1	TRBJ2-7
CASSQDLASGSISSGDTQYF	TGCGCCAGCAGCCAAGATTTGGCTAGCGGGAGTATCAGCTCGGGAGATACGCAGTATTTT	TRBD2	few	TRBV4-3	TRBJ2-3
CATLLDGTYGGAFF	TGTGCCACCCTACTAGACGGGACCTATGGAGGAGCTTTCTTT	-	many	TRBV6-1	TRBJ1-1
CASSIDQTSGSRQYF	TGTGCCAGTAGTATAGATCAAACTAGCGGGAGTCGGCAGTATTTT	TRBD2	few	TRBV19	TRBJ2-3
CASSVLRTVNTEAFF	TGTGCCAGCAGCGTACTACGGACAGTGAACACTGAAGCTTTCTTT	-	many	TRBV28	TRBJ1-1
CAWSVPWPGLAGGHEQYF	TGTGCCTGGAGTGTACCCTGGCCCGGACTAGCGGGAGGGCACGAGCAGTACTTC	TRBD2	few	TRBV30	TRBJ2-7
CASTPPPGTNTEAFF	TGTGCCAGTACCCCCCCCCCGGGGACGAACACTGAAGCTTTCTTT	-	few	TRBV19	TRBJ1-1
CASSVTPLDFSGNTIYF	TGTGCCAGCAGCGTCACCCCACTGGACTTCTCTGGAAACACCATATATTTT	-	few	TRBV9	TRBJ1-3
CASSPSGSNQPQHF	TGTGCCAGCAGCCCAAGCGGCAGCAATCAGCCCCAGCATTTT	-	many	TRBV12-3/TRBV12-4	TRBJ1-5
CASSPLGGGSYEQYF	TGTGCCAGCAGCCCACTGGGGGGAGGGAGCTACGAGCAGTACTTC	TRBD2	-	TRBV4-2	TRBJ2-7
CASGGVQETQYF	TGTGCCAGCGGGGGTGTACAAGAGACCCAGTACTTC	-	many	TRBV28	TRBJ2-5
CASSPGPRGEQYF	TGTGCCAGCAGTCCAGGCCCTCGCGGCGAGCAGTACTTC	-	many	TRBV28	TRBJ2-7
CSGEGAEAFF	TGCAGCGGGGAGGGGGCGGAAGCTTTCTTT	TRBD1	-	TRBV29-1	TRBJ1-1
CASSAWAGGNNEQFF	TGTGCCAGCAGTGCTTGGGCAGGGGGTAACAATGAGCAGTTCTTC	TRBD1	few	TRBV6-1	TRBJ2-1
CASSFASGISAYEQYF	TGCGCCAGCAGCTTCGCGAGCGGAATCTCGGCCTACGAGCAGTACTTC	-	few	TRBV5-1	TRBJ2-7
CASSQDRGMNTEAFF	TGTGCCAGCAGCCAAGATCGGGGCATGAACACTGAAGCTTTCTTT	-	many	TRBV18	TRBJ1-1
CASSQMPSNTEAFF	TGTGCCAGCAGCCAAATGCCCTCGAACACTGAAGCTTTCTTT	-	many	TRBV13	TRBJ1-1
CASSLGDSSGANVLTF	TGTGCCAGCAGTTTAGGGGACAGCTCTGGGGCCAACGTCCTGACTTTC	TRBD1	many	TRBV28	TRBJ2-6
CASSLTSGREEAQYF	TGTGCCAGCAGTCTGACTAGCGGGAGAGAGGAGGCCCAGTACTTC	TRBD2	-	TRBV3-1	TRBJ2-5
CASSEPPLANEQFF	TGTGCCAGCAGTGAGCCGCCCTTAGCGAATGAGCAGTTCTTC	-	many	TRBV2	TRBJ2-1
CSAHFRQGRYEQYF	TGCAGTGCTCACTTCCGACAGGGTCGGTACGAGCAGTACTTC	TRBD1	-	TRBV20-1	TRBJ2-7
CASSPPGRALDNEQFF	TGTGCCAGCAGCCCACCGGGCAGGGCCCTGGACAATGAGCAGTTCTTC	-	-	TRBV11-2	TRBJ2-1
CASSQGVAYEQYF	TGTGCCAGCAGCCAAGGGGTTGCCTACGAGCAGTACTTC	-	once	TRBV3-1	TRBJ2-7
CASSDSNQPQHF	TGTGCCAGCAGTGATAGCAATCAGCCCCAGCATTTT	-	many	TRBV2	TRBJ1-5
CASSFPDRAAEAFF	TGTGCCAGCAGTTTCCCGGACAGGGCCGCTGAAGCTTTCTTT	TRBD1	-	TRBV28	TRBJ1-1
CASRKGTGRNEKLFF	TGTGCCAGCAGAAAAGGGACGGGCCGAAATGAAAAACTGTTTTTT	-	-	TRBV28	TRBJ1-4
CASRDDRVGNQPQHF	TGTGCCAGCAGGGACGACAGGGTGGGCAATCAGCCCCAGCATTTT	TRBD1	-	TRBV2	TRBJ1-5
CASKGPSGSYGYTF	TGTGCCAGCAAGGGCCCTAGTGGGAGCTATGGCTACACCTTC	-	many	TRBV28	TRBJ1-2
CSVEDRTSGIGETQYF	TGCAGCGTTGAAGATAGGACTAGCGGGATTGGGGAGACCCAGTACTTC	TRBD2	many	TRBV29-1	TRBJ2-5
CAWKRLAGEMYEQYF	TGTGCCTGGAAAAGACTAGCGGGAGAAATGTACGAGCAGTACTTC	TRBD2	-	TRBV30	TRBJ2-7
CASSLGRDRAPRQYF	TGTGCCAGCTCTCTTGGCCGGGACAGGGCCCCCCGGCAGTACTTC	TRBD1	few	TRBV18	TRBJ2-7
CASSTGSSYGYTF	TGTGCCAGCAGTACCGGGAGTAGCTATGGCTACACCTTC	-	many	TRBV12-3/TRBV12-4	TRBJ1-2
CASSRGGQDSNQPQHF	TGTGCCAGTAGTAGGGGGGGACAGGATAGCAATCAGCCCCAGCATTTT	TRBD1	-	TRBV19	TRBJ1-5
CSARGTGDSYYGYTF	TGCAGTGCTAGGGGTACAGGGGACAGCTACTATGGCTACACCTTC	TRBD1	-	TRBV20-1	TRBJ1-2
CASSSPGGSGQETQYF	TGTGCCAGCAGTTCTCCCGGGGGTAGCGGGCAAGAGACCCAGTACTTC	TRBD2	many	TRBV28	TRBJ2-5
CSARPGQGANIQYF	TGCAGTGCTAGGCCGGGACAGGGGGCCAACATTCAGTACTTC	TRBD1	many	TRBV20-1	TRBJ2-4
CASRHLSNQPQHF	TGTGCCAGCCGCCACCTTAGCAATCAGCCCCAGCATTTT	-	many	TRBV12-3/TRBV12-4	TRBJ1-5
CSASGTSDYEQYF	TGCAGTGCTTCCGGGACTAGCGACTACGAGCAGTACTTC	TRBD2	many	TRBV20-1	TRBJ2-7
CSASDPRLDHQPQHF	TGCAGTGCTTCCGACCCGAGATTGGATCATCAGCCCCAGCATTTT	-	few	TRBV20-1	TRBJ1-5
CASSQRGPNTEAFF	TGCGCCAGCAGCCAGAGGGGACCGAACACTGAAGCTTTCTTT	-	-	TRBV4-1	TRBJ1-1
CSARKTGTYEQYF	TGCAGTGCTAGGAAGACAGGGACCTACGAGCAGTACTTC	TRBD1	few	TRBV20-1	TRBJ2-7
CASSYKKNTEAFF	TGTGCCAGCAGTTACAAGAAGAACACTGAAGCTTTCTTT	-	few	TRBV6-2/TRBV6-3	TRBJ1-1
CASSLGTTNYGYTF	TGTGCCAGCAGTTTAGGGACAACAAACTATGGCTACACCTTC	-	-	TRBV12-3/TRBV12-4	TRBJ1-2
CASRSGTPGETQYF	TGTGCCAGCAGATCCGGGACTCCCGGGGAGACCCAGTACTTC	-	many	TRBV12-3/TRBV12-4	TRBJ2-5
CAWTGAIPGNTIYF	TGTGCCTGGACAGGGGCCATTCCTGGAAACACCATATATTTT	-	few	TRBV30	TRBJ1-3
CASSPSDRGGQETQYF	TGTGCCAGCAGCCCCAGCGACAGGGGGGGCCAAGAGACCCAGTACTTC	TRBD1	-	TRBV30	TRBJ2-5
CSAKLGAGNTIYF	TGCAGTGCTAAGTTGGGGGCTGGAAACACCATATATTTT	-	-	TRBV20-1	TRBJ1-3
CASSPGAHSSGNTIYF	TGTGCCAGCAGCCCAGGGGCCCACTCCTCTGGAAACACCATATATTTT	-	-	TRBV12-3/TRBV12-4	TRBJ1-3
CAISQTGSWNTEAFF	TGTGCCATCAGTCAAACAGGGTCCTGGAACACTGAAGCTTTCTTT	-	many	TRBV10-3	TRBJ1-1
CASSTAGAADSPLHF	TGTGCCAGCAGCACCGCCGGGGCAGCGGATTCACCCCTCCACTTT	-	many	TRBV7-2	TRBJ1-6
CASSSFNSAQYF	TGTGCCAGCAGCTCCTTTAACAGTGCGCAGTACTTC	-	many	TRBV7-2	TRBJ2-7
CAISETGGADYYGYTF	TGTGCCATCAGTGAGACAGGGGGCGCCGATTACTATGGCTACACCTTC	TRBD1	many	TRBV10-3	TRBJ1-2
CASSLKGWNTEAFF	TGTGCCAGCAGTTTAAAGGGCTGGAACACTGAAGCTTTCTTT	-	many	TRBV27	TRBJ1-1
CASSWKTGGTEAFF	TGTGCCAGCAGTTGGAAGACAGGAGGCACTGAAGCTTTCTTT	-	many	TRBV27	TRBJ1-1
CSASRVSSGRVLAKNIQYF	TGCAGTGCTAGCAGAGTGTCTAGCGGGAGGGTCTTGGCCAAAAACATTCAGTACTTC	TRBD2	few	TRBV20-1	TRBJ2-4
CASSETFRRKNTGELFF	TGTGCCAGCAGTGAAACTTTTAGGCGGAAGAACACCGGGGAGCTGTTTTTT	-	many	TRBV6-1	TRBJ2-2